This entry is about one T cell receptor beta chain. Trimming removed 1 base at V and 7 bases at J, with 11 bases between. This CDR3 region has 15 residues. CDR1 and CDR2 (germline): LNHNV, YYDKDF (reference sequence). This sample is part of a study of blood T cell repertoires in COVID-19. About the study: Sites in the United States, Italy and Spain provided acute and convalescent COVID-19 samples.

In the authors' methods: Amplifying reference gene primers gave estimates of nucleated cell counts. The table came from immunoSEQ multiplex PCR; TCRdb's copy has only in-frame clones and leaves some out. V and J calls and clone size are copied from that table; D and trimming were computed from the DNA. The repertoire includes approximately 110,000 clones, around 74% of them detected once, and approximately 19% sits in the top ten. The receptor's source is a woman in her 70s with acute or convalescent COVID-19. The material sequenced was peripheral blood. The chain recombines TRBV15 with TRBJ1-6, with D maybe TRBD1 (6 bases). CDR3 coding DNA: TGTGCCACCAGCAGAGTTCAGGGGCAGAATTCACCCCTCCACTTT. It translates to CATSRVQGQNSPLHF.